This T cell receptor beta chain was recorded in a study of STAT3 mutations in large granular lymphocyte leukemia. The overall study: Among longitudinally sequenced T-LGLL patients, roughly half had canonical activating STAT3 mutations detected. General study results and limits: At least one immunodominant TCR beta clonotype appeared in every T-cell large granular lymphocyte leukemia patient.

A word on this clone: Its antigen is currently unknown.

TCRbeta libraries averaged around 42,000 productive templates per sample. Profiled with immunoSEQ multiplex PCR; TCRdb holds only in-frame clones, not every one. Counted here are some 5,000 clones, around 54% occurring once; the ten biggest clones make up 84%. The CDR3 runs 14 residues. V lost 5 bases and J lost 3, with 13 bases in between. Germline V lookup: CDR1 SEHNR, CDR2 FQNEAQ (reference sequence). The gene calls are TRBV7-9 and TRBJ1-2, with a possible D match to TRBD1 (5 bases). Sequenced: peripheral blood mononuclear cells. This TCR came from a man aged 55 to 70 with T-cell large granular lymphocyte leukemia. Some clones in this sample may be carry-over from other donors' samples. CDR3 in amino acids: CASSPQEAHYGYTF. CDR3 nucleotide sequence: TGTGCCAGCAGCCCACAGGAGGCCCACTATGGCTACACCTTC.